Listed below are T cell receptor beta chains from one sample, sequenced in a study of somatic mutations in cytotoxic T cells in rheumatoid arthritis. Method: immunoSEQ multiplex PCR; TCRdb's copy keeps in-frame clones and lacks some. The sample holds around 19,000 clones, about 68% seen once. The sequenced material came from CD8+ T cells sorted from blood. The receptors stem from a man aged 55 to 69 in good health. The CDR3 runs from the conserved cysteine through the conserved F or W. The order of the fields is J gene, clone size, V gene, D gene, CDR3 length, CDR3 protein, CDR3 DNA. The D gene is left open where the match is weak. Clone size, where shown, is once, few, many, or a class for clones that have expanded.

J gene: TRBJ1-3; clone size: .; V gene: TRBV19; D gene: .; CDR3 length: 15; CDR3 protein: CASSGPDSTGNTIYF; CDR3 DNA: TGTGCCAGTAGTGGCCCGGACAGCACTGGAAACACCATATATTTT
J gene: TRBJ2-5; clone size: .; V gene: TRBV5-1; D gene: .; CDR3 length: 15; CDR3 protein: CASSASGTGQETQYF; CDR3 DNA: TGCGCCAGCAGCGCTAGCGGGACAGGCCAAGAGACCCAGTACTTC
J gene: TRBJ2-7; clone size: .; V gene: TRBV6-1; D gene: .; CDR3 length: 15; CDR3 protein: CASSELRGLADEQYF; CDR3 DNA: TGTGCCAGCAGTGAGCTCCGGGGGTTGGCAGACGAGCAGTACTTC
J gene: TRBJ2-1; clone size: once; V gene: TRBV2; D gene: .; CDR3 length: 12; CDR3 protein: CASTLGSYEQFF; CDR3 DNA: TGTGCCAGCACCCTAGGGAGCTATGAGCAGTTCTTC
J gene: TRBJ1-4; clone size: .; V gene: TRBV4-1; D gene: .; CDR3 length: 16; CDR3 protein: CASSQGQSLTNEKLFF; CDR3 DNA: TGCGCCAGCAGCCAAGGACAGTCGTTGACTAATGAAAAACTGTTTTTT
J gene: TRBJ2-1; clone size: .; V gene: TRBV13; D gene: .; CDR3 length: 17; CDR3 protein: CASSLPGVTGPNNEQFF; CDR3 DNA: TGTGCCAGCAGCTTACCGGGAGTGACAGGGCCGAACAATGAGCAGTTCTTC
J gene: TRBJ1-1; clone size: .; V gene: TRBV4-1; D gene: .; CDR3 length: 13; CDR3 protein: CASSPRFGTEAFF; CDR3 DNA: TGCGCCAGCAGCCCCAGGTTTGGCACTGAAGCTTTCTTT
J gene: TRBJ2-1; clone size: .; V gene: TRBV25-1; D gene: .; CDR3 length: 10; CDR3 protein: CASSDSPQFF; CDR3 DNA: TGTGCCAGCAGTGATTCTCCGCAGTTCTTC
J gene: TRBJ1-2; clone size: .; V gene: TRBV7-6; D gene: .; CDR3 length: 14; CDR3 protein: CASSSIGQGSGYTF; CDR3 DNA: TGTGCCAGCAGCTCGATAGGGCAGGGCTCCGGCTACACCTTC
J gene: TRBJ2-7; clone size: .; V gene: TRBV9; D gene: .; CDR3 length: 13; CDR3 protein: CASSAGTRYEQYF; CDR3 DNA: TGTGCCAGCAGCGCCGGGACAAGGTACGAGCAGTACTTC
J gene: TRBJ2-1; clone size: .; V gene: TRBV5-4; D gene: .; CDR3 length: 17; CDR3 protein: CASSLLGSGVAYNEQFF; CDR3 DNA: TGTGCCAGCAGCTTGCTTGGATCAGGGGTTGCCTACAATGAGCAGTTCTTC
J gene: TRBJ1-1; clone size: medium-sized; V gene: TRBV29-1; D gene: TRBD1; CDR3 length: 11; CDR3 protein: CSKTGPTGAFF; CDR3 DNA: TGCAGCAAGACAGGGCCGACGGGAGCTTTCTTT
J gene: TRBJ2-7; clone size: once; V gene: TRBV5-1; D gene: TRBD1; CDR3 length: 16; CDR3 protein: CASSLAQGVSYYEQYF; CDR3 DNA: TGCGCCAGCAGCTTGGCTCAGGGGGTCTCATATTACGAGCAGTACTTC
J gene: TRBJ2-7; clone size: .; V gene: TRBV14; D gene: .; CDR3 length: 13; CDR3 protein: CASTNSAAYEQYF; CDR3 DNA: TGTGCCAGCACAAATAGCGCTGCCTACGAGCAGTACTTC
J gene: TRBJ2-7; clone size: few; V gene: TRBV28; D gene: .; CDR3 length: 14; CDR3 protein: CASSVGRVGHEQYF; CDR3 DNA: TGTGCCAGCAGCGTAGGCAGGGTGGGCCACGAGCAGTACTTC
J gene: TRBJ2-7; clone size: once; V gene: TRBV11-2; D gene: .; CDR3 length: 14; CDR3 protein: CASSLGTITYEQYF; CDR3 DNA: TGTGCCAGCAGCTTAGGGACTATCACCTACGAGCAGTACTTC
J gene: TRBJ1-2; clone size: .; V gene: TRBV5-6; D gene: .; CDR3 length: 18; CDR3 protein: CASRPVRDTRALGYGYTF; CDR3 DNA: TGTGCCAGCAGACCCGTCCGGGACACACGCGCTTTGGGATATGGCTACACCTTC
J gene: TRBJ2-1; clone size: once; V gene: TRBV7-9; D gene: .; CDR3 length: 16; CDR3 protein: CASSTERTYPLNEQFF; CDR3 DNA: TGTGCCAGCAGCACCGAGCGTACTTACCCCCTCAATGAGCAGTTCTTC
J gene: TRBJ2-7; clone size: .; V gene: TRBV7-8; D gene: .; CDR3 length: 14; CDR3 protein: CASSLDLRGYEQYF; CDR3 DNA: TGTGCCAGCAGCTTAGATCTGCGGGGCTACGAGCAGTACTTC
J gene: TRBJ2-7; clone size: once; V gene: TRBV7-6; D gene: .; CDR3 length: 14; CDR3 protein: CASSPGDSSYEQYF; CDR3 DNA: TGTGCCAGCAGCCCCGGGGACTCGTCGTACGAGCAGTACTTC
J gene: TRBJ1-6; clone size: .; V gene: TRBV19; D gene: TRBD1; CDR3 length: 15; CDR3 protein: CASSILGQGESPLHF; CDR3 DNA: TGTGCCAGTAGTATCCTGGGACAGGGAGAATCACCCCTCCACTTT
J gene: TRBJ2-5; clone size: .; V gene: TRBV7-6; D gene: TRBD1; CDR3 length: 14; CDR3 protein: CASSTGQGQETQYF; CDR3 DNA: TGTGCCAGCAGCACCGGACAGGGGCAAGAGACCCAGTACTTC
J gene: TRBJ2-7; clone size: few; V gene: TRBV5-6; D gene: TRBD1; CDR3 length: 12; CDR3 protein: CASSLGTGDLYF; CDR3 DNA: TGTGCCAGCAGCCTGGGGACAGGGGATCTGTACTTC
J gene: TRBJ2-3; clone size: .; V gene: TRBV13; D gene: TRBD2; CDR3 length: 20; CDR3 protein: CASSTSSGGGPRTSTDTQYF; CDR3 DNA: TGTGCCAGCAGCACTTCTAGCGGGGGGGGCCCAAGAACTAGCACAGATACGCAGTATTTT
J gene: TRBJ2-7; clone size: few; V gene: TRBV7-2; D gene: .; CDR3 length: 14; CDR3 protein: CASSLAAGYHEQYF; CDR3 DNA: TGTGCCAGCAGCTTAGCAGCAGGGTACCACGAGCAGTACTTC